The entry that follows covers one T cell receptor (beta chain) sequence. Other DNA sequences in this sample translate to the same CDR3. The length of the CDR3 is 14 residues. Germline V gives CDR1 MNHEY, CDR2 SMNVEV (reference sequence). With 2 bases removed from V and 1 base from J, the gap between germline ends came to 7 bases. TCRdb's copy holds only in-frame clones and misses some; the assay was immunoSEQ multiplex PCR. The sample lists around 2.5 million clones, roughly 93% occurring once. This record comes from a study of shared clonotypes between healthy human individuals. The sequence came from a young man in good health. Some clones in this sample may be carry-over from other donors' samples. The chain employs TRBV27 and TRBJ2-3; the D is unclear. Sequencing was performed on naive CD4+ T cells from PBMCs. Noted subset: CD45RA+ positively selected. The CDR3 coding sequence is TGTGCCAGCAGTTTACGGCGGCGCACAGATACGCAGTATTTT. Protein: CASSLRRRTDTQYF.